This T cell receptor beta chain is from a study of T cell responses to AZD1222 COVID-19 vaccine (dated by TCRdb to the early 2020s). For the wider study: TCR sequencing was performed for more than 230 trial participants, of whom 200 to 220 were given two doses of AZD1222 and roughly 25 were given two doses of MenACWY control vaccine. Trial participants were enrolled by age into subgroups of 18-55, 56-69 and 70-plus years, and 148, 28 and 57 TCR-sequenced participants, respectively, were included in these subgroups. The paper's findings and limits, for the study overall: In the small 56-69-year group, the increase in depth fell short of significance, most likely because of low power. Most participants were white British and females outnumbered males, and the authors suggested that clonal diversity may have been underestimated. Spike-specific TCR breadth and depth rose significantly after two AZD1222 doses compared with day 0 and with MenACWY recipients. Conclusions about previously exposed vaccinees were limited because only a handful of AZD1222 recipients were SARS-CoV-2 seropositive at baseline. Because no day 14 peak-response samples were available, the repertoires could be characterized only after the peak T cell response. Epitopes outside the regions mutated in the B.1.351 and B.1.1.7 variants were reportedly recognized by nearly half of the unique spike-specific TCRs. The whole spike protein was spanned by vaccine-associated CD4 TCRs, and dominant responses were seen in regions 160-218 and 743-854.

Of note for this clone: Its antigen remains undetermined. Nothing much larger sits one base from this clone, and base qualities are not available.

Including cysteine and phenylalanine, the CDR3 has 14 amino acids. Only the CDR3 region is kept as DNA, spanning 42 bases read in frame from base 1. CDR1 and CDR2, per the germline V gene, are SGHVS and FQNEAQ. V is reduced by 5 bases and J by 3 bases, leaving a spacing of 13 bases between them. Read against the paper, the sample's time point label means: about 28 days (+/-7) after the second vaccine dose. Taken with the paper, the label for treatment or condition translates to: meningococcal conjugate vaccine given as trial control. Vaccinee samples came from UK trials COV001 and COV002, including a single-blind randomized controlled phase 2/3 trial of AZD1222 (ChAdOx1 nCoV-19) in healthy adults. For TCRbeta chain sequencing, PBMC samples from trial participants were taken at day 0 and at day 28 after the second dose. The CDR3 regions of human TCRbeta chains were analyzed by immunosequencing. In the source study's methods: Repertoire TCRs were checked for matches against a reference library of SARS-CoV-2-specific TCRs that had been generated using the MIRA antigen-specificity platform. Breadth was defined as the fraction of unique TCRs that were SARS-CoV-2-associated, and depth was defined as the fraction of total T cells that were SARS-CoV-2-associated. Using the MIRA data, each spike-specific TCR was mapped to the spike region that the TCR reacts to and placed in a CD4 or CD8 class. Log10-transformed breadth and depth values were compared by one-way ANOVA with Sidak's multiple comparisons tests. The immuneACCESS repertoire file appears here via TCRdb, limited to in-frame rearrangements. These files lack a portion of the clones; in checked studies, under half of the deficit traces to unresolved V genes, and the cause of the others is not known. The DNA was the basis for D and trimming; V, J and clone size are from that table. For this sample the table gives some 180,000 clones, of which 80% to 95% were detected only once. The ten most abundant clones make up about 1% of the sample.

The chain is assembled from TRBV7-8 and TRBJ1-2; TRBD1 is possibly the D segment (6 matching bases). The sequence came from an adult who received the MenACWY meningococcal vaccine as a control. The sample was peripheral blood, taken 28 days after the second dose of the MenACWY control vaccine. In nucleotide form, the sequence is TGTGCCAGCAGCATAGGGGGTTTGGACTATGGCTACACCTTC. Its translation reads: CASSIGGLDYGYTF.